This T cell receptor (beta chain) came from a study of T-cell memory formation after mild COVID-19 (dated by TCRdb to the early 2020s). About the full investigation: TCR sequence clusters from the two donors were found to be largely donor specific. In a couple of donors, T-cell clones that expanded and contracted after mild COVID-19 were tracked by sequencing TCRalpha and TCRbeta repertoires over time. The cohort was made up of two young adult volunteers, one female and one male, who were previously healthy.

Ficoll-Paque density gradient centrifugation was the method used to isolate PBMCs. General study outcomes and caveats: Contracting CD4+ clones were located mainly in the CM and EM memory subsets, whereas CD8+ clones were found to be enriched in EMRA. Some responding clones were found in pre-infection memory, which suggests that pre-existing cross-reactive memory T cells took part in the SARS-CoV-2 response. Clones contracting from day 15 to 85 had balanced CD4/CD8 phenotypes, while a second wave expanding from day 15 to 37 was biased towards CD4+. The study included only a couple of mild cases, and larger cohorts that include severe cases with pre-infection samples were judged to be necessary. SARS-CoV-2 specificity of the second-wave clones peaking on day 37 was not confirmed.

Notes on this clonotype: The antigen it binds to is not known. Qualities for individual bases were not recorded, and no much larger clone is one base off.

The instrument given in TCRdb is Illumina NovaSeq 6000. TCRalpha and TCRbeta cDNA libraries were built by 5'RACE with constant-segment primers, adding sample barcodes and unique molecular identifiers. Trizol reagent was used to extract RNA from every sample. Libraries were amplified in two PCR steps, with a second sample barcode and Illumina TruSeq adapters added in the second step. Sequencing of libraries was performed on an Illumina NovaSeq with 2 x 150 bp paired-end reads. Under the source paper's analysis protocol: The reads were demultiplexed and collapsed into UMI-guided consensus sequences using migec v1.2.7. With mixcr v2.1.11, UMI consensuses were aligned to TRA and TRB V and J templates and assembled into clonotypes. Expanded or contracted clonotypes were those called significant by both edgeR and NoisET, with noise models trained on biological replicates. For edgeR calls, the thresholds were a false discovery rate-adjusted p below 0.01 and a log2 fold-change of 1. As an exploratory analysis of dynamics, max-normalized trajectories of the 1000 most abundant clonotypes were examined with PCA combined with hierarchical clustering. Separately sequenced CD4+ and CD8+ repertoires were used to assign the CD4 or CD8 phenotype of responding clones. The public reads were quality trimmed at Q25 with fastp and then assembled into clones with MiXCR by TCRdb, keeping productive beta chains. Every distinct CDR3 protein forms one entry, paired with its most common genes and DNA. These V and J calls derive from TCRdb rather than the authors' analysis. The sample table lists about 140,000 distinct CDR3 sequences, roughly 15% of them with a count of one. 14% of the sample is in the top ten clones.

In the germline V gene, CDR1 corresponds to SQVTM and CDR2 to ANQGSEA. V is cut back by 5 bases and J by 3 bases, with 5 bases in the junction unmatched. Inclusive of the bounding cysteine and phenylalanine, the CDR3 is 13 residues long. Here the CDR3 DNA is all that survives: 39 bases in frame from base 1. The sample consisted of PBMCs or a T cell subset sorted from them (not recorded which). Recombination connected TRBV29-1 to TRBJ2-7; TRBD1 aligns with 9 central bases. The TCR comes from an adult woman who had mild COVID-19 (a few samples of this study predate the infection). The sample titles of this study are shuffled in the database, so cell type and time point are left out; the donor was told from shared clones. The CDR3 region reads CSVLGTGFYEQYF. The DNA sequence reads TGCAGCGTTTTAGGGACAGGGTTCTACGAGCAGTACTTC.